The 18 T cell receptor beta chains reported below all come from one sample, sequenced in a study of vaccination effects on CD4 cells after COVID-19. TCRdb keeps only in-frame clones here, not all; method: immunoSEQ multiplex PCR. The sample holds approximately 70,000 clones, around 67% seen once. Their specific antigens are unknown. Once cultured for 10 days, the cells underwent separation to obtain CD4+ T cells. Either the mRNA-1273 or the BNT162b2 vaccine was given to participants as two doses. Specimen: CD4+ T cells from PBMCs cultured without peptide, collected after COVID-19 vaccination. The receptors originated from a human donor who received a COVID-19 vaccine.

The genes are TRBV18 and TRBJ2-1; tentative D call: TRBD1 (5 bases). This CDR3 contains 15 residues. V gave up 6 bases and J gave up 0 bases, with 12 bases separating them. Per germline, CDR1 KGHSH and CDR2 LQKENI. The chain's CDR3 is CASSQETVSYNEQFF. Written as DNA, the CDR3 is TGTGCCAGCTCCCAGGAGACAGTCTCCTACAATGAGCAGTTCTTC.

The chain recombines TRBV12-3 or TRBV12-4 with TRBJ2-3; the match to TRBD2 covers 10 bases. V lost 6 bases and J lost 5; bases outside the gene matches: 2. This CDR3 region has 13 residues. In nucleotides, the CDR3 is TGTGCCAGCAGGGTAGCGGGGGGAGATACGCAGTATTTT. It encodes CASRVAGGDTQYF.

This clone was picked up a small number of times. The chain joins TRBV7-2 to TRBJ1-5; 7 bases map to TRBD1. Germline CDR1 reads SGHTA; CDR2 reads FQGNSA. The CDR3 runs to 15 residues. V lost 5 bases to trimming and J lost 0 bases; unmatched junction nucleotides: 4. The CDR3 sequence is CASSVDRVSNQPQHF. The CDR3 DNA reads as TGTGCCAGCAGCGTTGACAGGGTTAGCAATCAGCCCCAGCATTTT.

The chain has TRBV7-2 and TRBJ2-3; 8 bases line up with TRBD2. CDR1 is SGHTA, CDR2 FQGNSA, per germline. The V and J ends lost 3 bases and 3 bases, in that order; junction bases with no gene match: 8. This CDR3 is 16 amino acids long. In DNA form, the CDR3 reads TGTGCCAGCAGCTTCGATTCGGGGGGGGAAACAGATACGCAGTATTTT. Protein product: CASSFDSGGETDTQYF.

This clone was detected a few times. The V gene is TRBV7-8, the J gene TRBJ1-6; 8 bases are a match to TRBD1. Looked up from germline, CDR1 is SGHVS and CDR2 is FQNEAQ. J was trimmed by 9 bases and V by 6 bases; bases with no gene match: 10. The CDR3 covers 15 residues. The CDR3 loop reads CASRLNQGASSPLHF. The CDR3 region has the DNA TGTGCCAGCAGACTTAACCAGGGGGCATCTTCACCCCTCCACTTT.

J is TRBJ1-2 and V is TRBV4-1, with D possibly TRBD1 on 5 matching bases. Germline V gene data show CDR1 as MGHRA and CDR2 as YSYEKL. The CDR3 is 14 amino acids. Deletions cut 1 base from V and 0 bases from J, with 6 bases between. The CDR3 loop reads CASSQAGTNYGYTF. The CDR3 bases are TGCGCCAGCAGCCAAGCAGGGACTAACTATGGCTACACCTTC.

V usage is TRBV5-1 and J usage is TRBJ2-3, with D unresolved. Looked up from germline, CDR1 is SGHRS and CDR2 is YFSETQ. Trimming removed 4 bases from V and 2 bases from J, with 14 bases in between. This CDR3 has 15 residues. CDR3 sequence (DNA): TGCGCCAGCAGCCAGGCCGACCCAAACACAGATACGCAGTATTTT. Translating it yields CASSQADPNTDTQYF.

Worth noting for this clone: The junction does not match germline at one end; this may be a read error. The rearrangement joins TRBV18 to TRBJ1-1; D remains unclear. CDR1 and CDR2 (germline): KGHSH, LQKENI. The CDR3 consists of 17 residues. The CDR3 protein is CASSSPSISAMNTEAFF. DNA of the CDR3: TGTGCCAGCTCATCACCCTCGATCTCAGCAATGAACACTGAAGCTTTCTTT.

The chain is built from TRBV2 and TRBJ1-2, with D possibly matching TRBD1 (5 bases). Germline V gives CDR1 SNHLY, CDR2 FYNNEI. The CDR3 spans 15 residues. V shed 4 bases and J shed 4 bases, with 16 bases lying between them. This chain's CDR3 is CASSVLGRGFYGYTF. CDR3 DNA sequence: TGTGCCAGCAGTGTCTTGGGGAGGGGATTCTATGGCTACACCTTC.

This clone was seen a few times. The rearrangement links TRBV20-1 to TRBJ1-1; 9 nucleotides agree with TRBD1. CDR1 and CDR2 (germline): DFQATT, SNEGSKA (reference sequence). The CDR3 is 17 residues long. V shed 3 bases, J shed 4 bases, and the junction held 15 bases outside the gene matches. The CDR3 coding sequence is TGCAGTGCTAGTCGGTTAATCACAGGGGGCGTAGGCACTGAAGCTTTCTTT. Translated, it gives CSASRLITGGVGTEAFF.

The rearrangement uses TRBV7-8 and TRBJ2-2, with D perhaps TRBD1 (6 bases). V was cut by 1 base and J by 1 base, with 13 bases left in between. CDR1 is SGHVS and CDR2 is FQNEAQ in the germline V gene. The CDR3 contains 17 residues. This CDR3 is CASSLVAGALNTGELFF. The CDR3, as DNA: TGTGCCAGCAGCTTAGTGGCAGGGGCATTGAACACCGGGGAGCTGTTTTTT.

The chain combines TRBV5-5 with TRBJ1-6, with 7 positions matching TRBD1. The CDR3 is made up of 16 amino acids. The V gene end was trimmed by 2 bases and the J gene end by 7 bases; junction bases not matched to a gene: 9. The germline V gene encodes CDR1 SGHKS and CDR2 YYEKEE (reference sequence). The CDR3 DNA reads as TGTGCCAGCAGCTTCACAGGGGCCGATAGGAATTCACCCCTCCACTTT. This gives the protein CASSFTGADRNSPLHF.

J is TRBJ1-3 and V is TRBV5-5; possible D gene TRBD1, 5 bases. Germline V lookup: CDR1 SGHKS, CDR2 YYEKEE (reference sequence). The CDR3 is 16 amino acids. Trimming pared 4 bases from V and 4 bases from J, leaving 18 bases between. CDR3 in DNA: TGTGCCAGCAGCGGTGGAACCCCAGGGCCCGGAAACACCATATATTTT. It yields the protein CASSGGTPGPGNTIYF.

This clone turned up a few times. The chain combines TRBV5-5 with TRBJ1-1, with D unclear. V gave up 0 bases and J gave up 0 bases, with 6 bases separating them. The CDR3 has 14 residues. Germline CDR1 SGHKS, CDR2 YYEKEE (reference sequence). The CDR3 protein is CASSLGVLNTEAFF. The CDR3 DNA sequence: TGTGCCAGCAGCTTGGGGGTGCTGAACACTGAAGCTTTCTTT.

The chain links TRBV6-5 to TRBJ1-2, with D perhaps TRBD1 (6 bases). V gave up 11 bases and J gave up 4 bases, with 17 bases separating them. The germline V gene encodes CDR1 MNHEY and CDR2 SVGAGI. The CDR3 has 13 residues. CDR3 bases: TGTGCCTCCGGCCAGGGGAGGATCTATGGCTACACCTTC. The encoded protein is CASGQGRIYGYTF.

V gene TRBV30 combines with J gene TRBJ1-2, with TRBD1 matching 7 bases. Germline V lookup: CDR1 GTSNPN, CDR2 SVGIG (reference sequence). J gave up 5 bases and V 5 bases, and 5 bases lay outside the gene matches. This CDR3 is 12 amino acids long. The CDR3 loop is CAWVTGRYGYTF. The CDR3 DNA follows: TGTGCCTGGGTGACAGGGAGGTATGGCTACACCTTC.

The rearrangement joins TRBV5-1 to TRBJ2-2, with a tentative D call TRBD2 (6 bases). Per germline, CDR1 SGHRS and CDR2 YFSETQ. The V end lost 3 bases, the J end lost 5 bases, and 17 bases lay between the germline ends. The CDR3 is 16 amino acids. This CDR3 is CASSSIPPGGTGELFF. Written as DNA, the CDR3 is TGCGCCAGCAGCTCAATCCCGCCCGGGGGAACCGGGGAGCTGTTTTTT.

The rearrangement uses TRBV28 and TRBJ2-4; D not certain. CDR3 length: 15 residues. Germline assignment: CDR1 MDHEN and CDR2 SYDVKM. Trimming removed 5 bases at V and 0 bases at J, with 11 bases between. In DNA form, the CDR3 reads TGTGCCAGCAGTCCCCCCCCAATAGCCAAAAACATTCAGTACTTC. Its protein product is CASSPPPIAKNIQYF.